A single sample gave rise to the 5 T cell receptor beta chains below, sequenced in a study of T cells in Graves' hyperthyroidism and ophthalmopathy. The source material, RNA transcripts, was used to amplify TCR beta CDR3 regions. First-round RT-PCR targeting the TCR CDR3 was performed with the HTBI primer set. A single record per CDR3 protein comes from TCRdb applying MiXCR to the multiplex PCR reads. The sample has hundreds of thousands of distinct CDR3 sequences; 20% to 25% are singletons. Sequenced material: blood. These receptors were obtained from a woman aged 65 to 85 with Graves' ophthalmopathy.

This CDR3 is CASSWTKGANQPQHF. Here the CDR3 DNA reads TGTGCCAGCAGTTGGACAAAAGGCGCCAATCAGCCCCAGCATTTT. The chain has TRBV28 and TRBJ1-5, with D possibly matching TRBD1 (5 bases). This CDR3 is built from 15 residues. Between the trimmed V and J ends, which lost 4 bases and 3 bases, there was a span of 13 bases. CDR1 and CDR2 from the germline V gene are MDHEN and SYDVKM.

This clonotype was counted a few times. The rearrangement joins TRBV18 to TRBJ1-1; the D gene is possibly TRBD1 (5 bases). CDR1 is KGHSH, CDR2 LQKENI, per germline. With 4 bases removed from V and 2 bases from J, the gap between germline ends came to 11 bases. The CDR3 covers 14 residues. The CDR3 reads CASSLDIGNTEAFF. Written as DNA, the CDR3 is TGTGCCAGCTCACTGGACATAGGTAACACTGAAGCTTTCTTT.

The gene calls are TRBV7-9 and TRBJ2-1, with D hard to call. The length of the CDR3 is 13 residues. Trimming took 5 bases from V and 8 from J, leaving 13 bases between them. Germline V gives CDR1 SEHNR, CDR2 FQNEAQ (reference sequence). The CDR3 DNA sequence: TGTGCCAGCAGCCTCCCGGATGGGGATGAGCAGTTCTTC. It is translated as CASSLPDGDEQFF.

The rearrangement links TRBV29-1 to TRBJ2-3, with D uncertain. The CDR3 covers 11 residues. V lost 4 bases and J 7 bases, leaving 9 bases between the germline ends. Germline V CDR1 and CDR2: SQVTM, ANQGSEA. The CDR3 region has the DNA TGCAGCGTTGTCGTATTTAATACGCAGTATTTT. Translated: CSVVVFNTQYF.

The CDR3 loop is CASSLRGTDNEKLFF. The CDR3 region has the DNA TGCGCCAGCAGCTTGAGGGGGACTGATAATGAAAAACTGTTTTTT. The chain links TRBV5-1 to TRBJ1-4, with a possible D match to TRBD1 (6 bases). The CDR3 length is 15 residues. Trimming cost V 1 base and J 4 bases, with 11 bases left between them. Germline-derived CDR1 and CDR2 are SGHRS and YFSETQ.